This TCR beta chain is from a study of shared clonotypes between healthy human individuals. Genomic DNA per cell subset filled all wells of several immunoSEQ plates. Sequencing used immunoSEQ multiplex PCR; TCRdb keeps in-frame clones, though not all of them. The data show some 2.1 million clones, 90% to 95% seen once. Overall study results and limits: Relative to their counterparts shared across all four donors, non-shared clonotypes exhibited diminished generation probabilities.

Concerning this clone: What it binds is unknown.

The germline CDR1 and CDR2 sequences are KGHSH and LQKENI. V was pared by 2 bases and J by 2 bases, with 3 bases of the junction left unmatched. The CDR3 consists of 15 residues. All participating donors were Caucasian adults from Nashville, Tennessee. CD45RA-negative memory and CD45RA+ naive subsets were split from the CD4+ cells. The source is a man younger than 35 in good health. Material for sequencing was naive CD4+ T cells sorted from blood. Subset meaning: CD45RA+ positively selected. This chain uses TRBV18 with TRBJ2-3; 8 nucleotides align to TRBD2. DNA for the CDR3: TGTGCCAGCTCACCAAGCGGGGGTCACACAGATACGCAGTATTTT. Translating gives CASSPSGGHTDTQYF.